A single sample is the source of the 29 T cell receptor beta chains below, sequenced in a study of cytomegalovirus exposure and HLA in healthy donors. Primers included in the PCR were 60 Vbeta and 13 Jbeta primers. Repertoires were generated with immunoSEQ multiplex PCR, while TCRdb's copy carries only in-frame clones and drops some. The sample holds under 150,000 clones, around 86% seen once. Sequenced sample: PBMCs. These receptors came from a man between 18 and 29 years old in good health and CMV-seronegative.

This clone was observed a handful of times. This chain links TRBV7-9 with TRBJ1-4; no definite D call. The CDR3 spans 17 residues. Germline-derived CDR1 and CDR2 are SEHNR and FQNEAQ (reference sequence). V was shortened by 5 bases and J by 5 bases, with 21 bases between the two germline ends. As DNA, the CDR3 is TGTGCCAGCAGCCCTTTGCGTCTGGGCAGTCTGAATGAAAAACTGTTTTTT. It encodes CASSPLRLGSLNEKLFF.

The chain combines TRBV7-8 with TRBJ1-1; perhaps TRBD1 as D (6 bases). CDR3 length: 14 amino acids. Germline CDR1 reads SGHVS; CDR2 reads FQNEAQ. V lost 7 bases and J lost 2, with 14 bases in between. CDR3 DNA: TGTGCCAGCACCGTAACAGGGATTAACACTGAAGCTTTCTTT. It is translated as CASTVTGINTEAFF.

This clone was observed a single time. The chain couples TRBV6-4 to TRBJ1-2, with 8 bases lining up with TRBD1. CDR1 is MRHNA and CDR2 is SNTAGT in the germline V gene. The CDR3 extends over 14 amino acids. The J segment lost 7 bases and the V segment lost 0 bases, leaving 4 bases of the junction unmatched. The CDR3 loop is CASSDSSGGFGYTF. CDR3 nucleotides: TGTGCCAGCAGTGACTCCTCAGGGGGCTTTGGCTACACCTTC.

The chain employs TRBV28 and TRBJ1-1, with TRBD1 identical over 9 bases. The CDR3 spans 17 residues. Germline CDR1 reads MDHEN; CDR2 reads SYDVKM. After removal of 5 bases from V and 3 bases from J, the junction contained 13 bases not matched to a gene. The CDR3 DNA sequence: TGTGCCAGCAGTCAAATACAGGGGGCGGATTTCGACACTGAAGCTTTCTTT. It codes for CASSQIQGADFDTEAFF. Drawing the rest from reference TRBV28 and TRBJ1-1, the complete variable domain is DVKVTQSSRYLVKRTGEKVFLECVQDMDHENMFWYRQDPGLGLRLIYFSYDVKMKEKGDIPEGYSVSREKKERFSLILESASTNQTSMYLCASSQIQGADFDTEAFFGQGTRLTVV.

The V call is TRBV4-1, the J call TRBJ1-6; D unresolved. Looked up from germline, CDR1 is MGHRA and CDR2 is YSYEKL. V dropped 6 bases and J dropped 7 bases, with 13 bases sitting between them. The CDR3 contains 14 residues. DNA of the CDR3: TGCGCCAGCAGGGGCTTAGGCGAGAATTCACCCCTCCACTTT. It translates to CASRGLGENSPLHF.

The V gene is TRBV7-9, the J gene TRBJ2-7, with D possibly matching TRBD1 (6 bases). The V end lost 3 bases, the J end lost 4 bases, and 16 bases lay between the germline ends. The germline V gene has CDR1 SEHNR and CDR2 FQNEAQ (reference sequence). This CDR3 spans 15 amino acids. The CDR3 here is CASSLGEQGPYEQYF. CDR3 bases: TGTGCCAGCAGCTTGGGGGAACAGGGTCCGTACGAGCAGTACTTC.

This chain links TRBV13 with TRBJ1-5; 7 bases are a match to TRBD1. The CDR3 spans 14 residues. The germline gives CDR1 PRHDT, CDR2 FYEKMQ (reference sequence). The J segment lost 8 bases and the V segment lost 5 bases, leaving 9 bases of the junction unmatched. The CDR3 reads CASSITGAMEPQHF. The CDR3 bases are TGTGCCAGCAGCATTACAGGGGCTATGGAGCCCCAGCATTTT.

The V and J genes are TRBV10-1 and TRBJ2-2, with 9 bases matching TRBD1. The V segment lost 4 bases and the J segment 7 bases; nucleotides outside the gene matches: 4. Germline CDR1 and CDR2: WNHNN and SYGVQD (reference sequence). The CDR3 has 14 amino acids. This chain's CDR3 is CASSAGQGGGELFF. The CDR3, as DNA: TGCGCCAGCAGTGCGGGACAGGGTGGCGGGGAGCTGTTTTTT.

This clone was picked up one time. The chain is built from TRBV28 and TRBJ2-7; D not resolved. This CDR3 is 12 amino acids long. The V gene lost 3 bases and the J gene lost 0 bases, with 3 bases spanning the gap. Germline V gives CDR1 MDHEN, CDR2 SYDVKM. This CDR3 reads CASSFVSYEQYF. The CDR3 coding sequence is TGTGCCAGCAGTTTCGTCTCCTACGAGCAGTACTTC.

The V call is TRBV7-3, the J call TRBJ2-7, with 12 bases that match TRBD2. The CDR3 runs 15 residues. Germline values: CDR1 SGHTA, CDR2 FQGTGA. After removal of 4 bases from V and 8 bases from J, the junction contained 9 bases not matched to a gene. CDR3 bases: TGTGCCAGCAGCTCCCTAGCGGGGGGGTCTAGGAAGCAGTACTTC. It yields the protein CASSSLAGGSRKQYF.

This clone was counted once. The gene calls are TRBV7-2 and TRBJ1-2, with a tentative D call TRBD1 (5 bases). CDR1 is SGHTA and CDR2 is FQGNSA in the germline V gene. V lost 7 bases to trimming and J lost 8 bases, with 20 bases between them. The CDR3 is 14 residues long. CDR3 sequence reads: CASTQRSGREGYTF. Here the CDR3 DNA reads TGTGCCAGCACCCAACGAAGTGGCAGGGAAGGCTACACCTTC.

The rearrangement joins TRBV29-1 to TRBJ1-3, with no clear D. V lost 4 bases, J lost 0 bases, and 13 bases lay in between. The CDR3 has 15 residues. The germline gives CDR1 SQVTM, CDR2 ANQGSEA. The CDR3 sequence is CSVGFGSGSGNTIYF. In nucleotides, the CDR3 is TGCAGCGTTGGATTTGGCAGCGGCTCTGGAAACACCATATATTTT.

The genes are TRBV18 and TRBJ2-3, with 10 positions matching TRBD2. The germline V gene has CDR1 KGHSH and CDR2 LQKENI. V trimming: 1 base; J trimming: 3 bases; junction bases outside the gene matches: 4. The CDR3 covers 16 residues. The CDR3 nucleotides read TGTGCCAGCTCACCACTGAGCGGGGGGGCAACAGATACGCAGTATTTT. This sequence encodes CASSPLSGGATDTQYF.

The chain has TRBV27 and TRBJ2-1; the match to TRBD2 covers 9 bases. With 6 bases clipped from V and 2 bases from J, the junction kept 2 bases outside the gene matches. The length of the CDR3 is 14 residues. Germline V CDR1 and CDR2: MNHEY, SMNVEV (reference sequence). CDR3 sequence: CASSGGGAYNEQFF. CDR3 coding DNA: TGTGCCAGCAGCGGCGGGGGGGCCTACAATGAGCAGTTCTTC.

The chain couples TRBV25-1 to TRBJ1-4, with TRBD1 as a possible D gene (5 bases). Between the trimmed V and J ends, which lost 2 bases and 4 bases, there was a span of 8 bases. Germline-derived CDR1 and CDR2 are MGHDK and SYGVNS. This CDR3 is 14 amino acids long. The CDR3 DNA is TGTGCCAGCAGTGAAATCGGGGGTAATGAAAAACTGTTTTTT. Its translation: CASSEIGGNEKLFF.

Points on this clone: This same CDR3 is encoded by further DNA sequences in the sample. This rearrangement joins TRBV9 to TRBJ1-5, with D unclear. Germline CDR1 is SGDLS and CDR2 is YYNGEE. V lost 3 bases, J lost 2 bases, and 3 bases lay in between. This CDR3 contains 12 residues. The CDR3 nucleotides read TGTGCCAGCAGCGCAGGCAATCAGCCCCAGCATTTT. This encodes CASSAGNQPQHF.

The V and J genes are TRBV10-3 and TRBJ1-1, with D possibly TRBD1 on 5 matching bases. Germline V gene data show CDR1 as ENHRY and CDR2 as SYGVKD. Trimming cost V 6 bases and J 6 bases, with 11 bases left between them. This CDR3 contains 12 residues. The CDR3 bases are TGTGCCATCAGGGGGGGGGACCCTGAAGCTTTCTTT. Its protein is CAIRGGDPEAFF.

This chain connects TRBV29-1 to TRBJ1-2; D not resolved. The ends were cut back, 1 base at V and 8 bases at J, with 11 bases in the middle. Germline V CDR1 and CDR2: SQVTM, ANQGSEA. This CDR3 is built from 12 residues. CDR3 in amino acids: CSVEGGSGGYTF. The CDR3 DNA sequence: TGCAGCGTTGAAGGAGGAAGTGGCGGCTACACCTTC.

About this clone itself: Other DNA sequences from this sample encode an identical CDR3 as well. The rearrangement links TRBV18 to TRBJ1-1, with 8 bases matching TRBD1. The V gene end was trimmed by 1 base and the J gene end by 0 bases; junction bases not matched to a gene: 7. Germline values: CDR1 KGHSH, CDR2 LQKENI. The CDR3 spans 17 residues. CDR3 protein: CASSPRGQGFMNTEAFF. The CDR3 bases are TGTGCCAGCTCACCACGTGGACAGGGTTTCATGAACACTGAAGCTTTCTTT.

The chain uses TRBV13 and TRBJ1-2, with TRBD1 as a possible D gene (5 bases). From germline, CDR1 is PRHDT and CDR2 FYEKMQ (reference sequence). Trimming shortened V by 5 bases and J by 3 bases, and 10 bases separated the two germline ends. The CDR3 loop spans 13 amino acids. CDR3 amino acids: CASSQGDDYGYTF. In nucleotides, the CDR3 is TGTGCCAGCAGCCAAGGGGATGACTATGGCTACACCTTC.

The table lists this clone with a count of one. The CDR3 loop is CASSSQRQVGDEQFF. The CDR3 DNA reads as TGTGCCAGCAGCAGCCAAAGACAGGTTGGGGATGAGCAGTTCTTC. This chain links TRBV11-2 with TRBJ2-1; TRBD1 is a possible D gene (6 bases). The CDR3 sequence is 15 residues long. V dropped 5 bases and J dropped 8 bases, with 19 bases sitting between them. CDR1 and CDR2 from the germline V gene are SGHAT and FQNNGV.

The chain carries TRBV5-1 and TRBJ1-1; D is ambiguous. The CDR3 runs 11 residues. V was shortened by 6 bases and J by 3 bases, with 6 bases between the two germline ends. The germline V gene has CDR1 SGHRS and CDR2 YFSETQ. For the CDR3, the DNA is TGCGCCAGCAAATCCGACACTGAAGCTTTCTTT. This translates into CASKSDTEAFF.

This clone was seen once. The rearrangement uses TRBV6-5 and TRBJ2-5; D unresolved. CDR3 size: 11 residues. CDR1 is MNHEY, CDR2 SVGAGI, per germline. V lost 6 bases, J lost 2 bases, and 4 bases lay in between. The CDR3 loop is CASSQQETQYF. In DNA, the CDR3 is TGTGCCAGCAGCCAACAAGAGACCCAGTACTTC.

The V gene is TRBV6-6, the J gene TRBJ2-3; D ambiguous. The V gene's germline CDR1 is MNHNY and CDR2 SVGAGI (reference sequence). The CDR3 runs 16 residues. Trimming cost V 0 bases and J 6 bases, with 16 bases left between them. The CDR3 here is CASSYSIVNRRDTQYF. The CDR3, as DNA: TGTGCCAGCAGTTACTCCATTGTTAATCGCAGGGATACGCAGTATTTT.

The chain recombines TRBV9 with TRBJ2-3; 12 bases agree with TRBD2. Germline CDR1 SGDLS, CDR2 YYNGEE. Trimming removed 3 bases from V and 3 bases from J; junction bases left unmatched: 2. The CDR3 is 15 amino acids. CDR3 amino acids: CASSAGLAGTDTQYF. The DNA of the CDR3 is TGTGCCAGCAGCGCAGGACTAGCGGGGACAGATACGCAGTATTTT.

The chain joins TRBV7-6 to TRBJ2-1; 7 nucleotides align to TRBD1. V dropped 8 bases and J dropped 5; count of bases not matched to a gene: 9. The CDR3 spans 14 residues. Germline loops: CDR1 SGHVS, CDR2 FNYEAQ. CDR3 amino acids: CASSTGQVNNEQFF. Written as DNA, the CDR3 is TGTGCCAGCTCCACCGGACAGGTTAACAATGAGCAGTTCTTC.

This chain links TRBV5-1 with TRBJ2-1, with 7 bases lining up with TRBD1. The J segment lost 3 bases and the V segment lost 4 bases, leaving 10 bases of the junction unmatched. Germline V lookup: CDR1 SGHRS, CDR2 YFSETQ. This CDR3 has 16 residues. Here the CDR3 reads CASSTRNRDSYNEQFF. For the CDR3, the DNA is TGCGCCAGCAGCACACGGAACCGGGACAGCTACAATGAGCAGTTCTTC.

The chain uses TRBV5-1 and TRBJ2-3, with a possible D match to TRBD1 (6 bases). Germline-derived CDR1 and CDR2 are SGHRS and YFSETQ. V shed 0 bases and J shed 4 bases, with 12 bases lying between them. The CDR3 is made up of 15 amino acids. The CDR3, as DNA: TGCGCCAGCAGCTTGGGGGGGCGCGGAGCAGATACGCAGTATTTT. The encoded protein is CASSLGGRGADTQYF.

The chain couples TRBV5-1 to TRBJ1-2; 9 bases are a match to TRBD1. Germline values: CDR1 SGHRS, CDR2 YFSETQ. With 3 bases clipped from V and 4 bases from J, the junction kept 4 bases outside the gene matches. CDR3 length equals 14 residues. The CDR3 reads CASSWTGESYGYTF. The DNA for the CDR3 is TGCGCCAGCAGCTGGACAGGGGAAAGCTATGGCTACACCTTC.